This T cell receptor beta chain was sequenced during a study of metastatic and nonmetastatic thyroid tumors. Overall study context: Blood and tumor or nodule tissue repertoires from malignant and benign thyroid patients were compared.

Study-wide points: Malignant thyroid tumors reportedly had TCR beta diversity that was significantly higher than in benign nodules, in blood and tumor.

The CDR3 length is 13 residues. CDR1 is LNHDA, CDR2 SQIVND, per germline (reference sequence). Unmatched junction bases numbered 7, after V lost 10 bases and J lost 7 bases. This clone is labeled medium-sized. Its specificity is not known. Every patient was untreated before thyroid surgery. TCRdb re-analyzed the PCR reads using MiXCR. Of around 30,000 clones listed, about 25% are singletons. Sequenced sample: blood. V gene TRBV19 combines with J gene TRBJ1-6, with 7 bases matching TRBD1. This clonotype was obtained from a female donor with papillary thyroid cancer or a benign thyroid nodule (not recorded which). Some clones in this sample may be carry-over from other donors' samples. The CDR3 loop is CATGLQGNSPLHF. The CDR3 DNA reads as TGTGCCACCGGACTACAGGGGAATTCACCCCTCCACTTT.